The clone carrying this T cell receptor (beta chain) has ten or more counts. What it recognizes is unknown. The read gets to within 3 residues of the CDR3 end, and the germline J gene fills in the rest. The germline gives CDR1 MNHEY, CDR2 SVGEGT. The CDR3 consists of 15 residues. Here immunoSEQ multiplex PCR was the method, and the copy in TCRdb shows in-frame clones only, minus some. Singletons are absent from the sample, which has around 29,000 clones. The entry originates in a study of T cell clonality in common variable immunodeficiency. General observations from the study: CVID subjects had higher TCRbeta clonality than healthy controls, most marked in about a third. Fewer deletions and N-nucleotide insertions were reportedly seen in common variable immunodeficiency TCR beta sequences.

J is TRBJ2-2 and V is TRBV6-2 or TRBV6-3, with a possible D match to TRBD1 (5 bases). Sequenced sample: peripheral blood mononuclear cells. The receptor's source is a person aged 18-70 years in good health. The CDR3 protein is CASSLTQAKNEKLFF. The DNA read from the CDR3 is TGTGCCAGCAGTCTTACACAGGCAAAGAATGAAAAG.